Sequencing of this TCR beta chain was carried out in a study of response to subunit inactivated influenza vaccine (dated by TCRdb to 2017 to 2018). Turning to the overall study: To follow how T cells responded to a trivalent subunit inactivated influenza vaccine, the researchers relied on deep quantitative profiling of the T cell receptor repertoire. Study-wide conclusions, independent of this receptor: It was suggested by the authors that each seasonal influenza vaccination may recruit only a limited number of new T cells.

The method was RT-PCR. Data came from an Illumina HiSeq 2500. Through fastp at Q25 and MiXCR, TCRdb rebuilt clones from the public reads, retaining in-frame beta chains. One record per CDR3 amino acid sequence lists the most common genes and DNA. The sample table records about 700,000 distinct CDR3 sequences; less than 20% of these occur just once. The ten largest clonotypes hold around a tenth of the sample. This clonotype was seen at least ten times. Its specific antigen is unknown. No base-level quality is on record; no much larger clone is a single base apart. Trimming costs V 5 bases and J 2 bases, and their ends lie 10 bases apart. From the cysteine through the phenylalanine, the CDR3 covers 13 amino acids. Only the CDR3 DNA stays, 39 bases, in frame from base 1. Sequences SGHTA (CDR1) and FQGNSA (CDR2) are obtained from the germline V gene.

This sequence was found in a man aged 45 to 65 who received an inactivated influenza vaccine. Donor details come from another sample of the same person, matched by shared clones. Sequences were derived from PBMCs from blood, sampled 11 to 12 days after vaccination. The rearrangement joined TRBV7-2 to TRBJ2-7; too little of a D gene remains to name it. DNA sequence: TGTGCCAGCAGCCCCATAACAGCCTACGAGCAGTACTTC. It encodes CASSPITAYEQYF.